A single sample is the source of the 30 T cell receptor beta chains below, sequenced in a study of T cells in Graves' hyperthyroidism and ophthalmopathy. Amplification targeted TCR beta CDR3 regions from RNA transcripts. TCR CDR3 underwent first-round RT-PCR with the HTBI primer set. One entry per CDR3 protein, called by TCRdb with MiXCR from the multiplex PCR reads. This sample has roughly 350,000 distinct CDR3 sequences; around 15% occur once, and the top ten carry less than 20%. Specimen: blood. The receptors come from a woman in her 30s with Graves' ophthalmopathy.

This clonotype was picked up many times. This chain uses TRBV28 with TRBJ2-7, with 7 bases lining up with TRBD1. Looked up from germline, CDR1 is MDHEN and CDR2 is SYDVKM. This CDR3 is built from 14 residues. Trimming cost V 8 bases and J 4 bases; bases outside gene matches: 11. CDR3 in amino acids: CASFPGQRGYEQYF. CDR3 sequence (DNA): TGTGCCAGCTTCCCGGGACAGAGGGGATACGAGCAGTACTTC.

This clonotype was picked up many times. The V gene is TRBV27, the J gene TRBJ1-1, with D maybe TRBD1 (5 bases). Germline-derived CDR1 and CDR2 are MNHEY and SMNVEV (reference sequence). The V gene lost 6 bases and the J gene lost 0 bases, with 26 bases spanning the gap. The CDR3 has 19 residues. The CDR3 loop is CASSALDLAWGSMNTEAFF. CDR3 DNA sequence: TGTGCCAGCAGCGCCCTCGACCTCGCGTGGGGGTCGATGAACACTGAAGCTTTCTTT.

This clonotype was counted many times. This chain connects TRBV7-2 to TRBJ1-5; the match to TRBD1 covers 8 bases. Per germline, CDR1 SGHTA and CDR2 FQGNSA. With V trimmed by 5 bases and J by 12 bases, 6 bases remained unmatched. The CDR3 loop spans 12 amino acids. The CDR3 reads CASSRTGGSQHF. The CDR3 DNA follows: TGTGCCAGCAGCAGAACAGGGGGAAGCCAGCATTTT.

This clonotype was seen many times. The V and J genes are TRBV27 and TRBJ1-2; D ambiguous. The CDR3 runs 14 residues. Trimming left V 5 bases short and J 7 bases short, with 17 bases between. Per the germline V gene, CDR1 is MNHEY and CDR2 is SMNVEV (reference sequence). The CDR3 sequence: CASSPERTWGGYTF. The CDR3 region has the DNA TGTGCCAGCAGTCCGGAGCGAACGTGGGGTGGCTACACCTTC.

This clonotype was counted ten times or more. The rearrangement links TRBV20-1 to TRBJ2-3; 9 bases fit TRBD1. CDR3 length: 18 amino acids. J was trimmed by 0 bases and V by 0 bases; bases with no gene match: 10. Germline lookup yields CDR1 DFQATT and CDR2 SNEGSKA (reference sequence). The CDR3 loop reads CSARDGTGTQSSTDTQYF. As DNA, the CDR3 is TGCAGTGCTAGAGACGGGACAGGGACTCAGTCTAGCACAGATACGCAGTATTTT.

In this sample, this clonotype turned up many times. The chain couples TRBV7-3 to TRBJ2-7, with no clear D. The CDR3 has 12 amino acids. CDR1 and CDR2 (germline): SGHTA, FQGTGA. Trimming shortened V by 5 bases and J by 10 bases, and 15 bases separated the two germline ends. CDR3 loop: CASSIRRTEQYF. DNA for the CDR3: TGTGCCAGCAGCATACGACGGACCGAACAGTACTTC.

This chain joins TRBV19 and TRBJ1-2; D might be TRBD1 (6 bases). V was cut by 3 bases and J by 0 bases, with 11 bases left in between. Germline CDR1 and CDR2: LNHDA and SQIVND (reference sequence). This CDR3 has 15 amino acids. The CDR3 reads CASSIHREANYGYTF. CDR3 sequence (DNA): TGTGCCAGTAGTATCCACAGGGAAGCTAACTATGGCTACACCTTC.

This clonotype was counted ten times or more. The chain recombines TRBV28 with TRBJ2-5; TRBD1 matches at 8 bases. The V gene end was trimmed by 5 bases and the J gene end by 5 bases; junction bases not matched to a gene: 7. CDR3 length: 14 residues. The germline gives CDR1 MDHEN, CDR2 SYDVKM. DNA for the CDR3: TGTGCCAGCAGTCGACAGGGGATAGGGGAGACCCAGTACTTC. Translation gives CASSRQGIGETQYF.

This clonotype has ten or more counts. This chain's CDR3 is CASSEGGGTDTQYF. CDR3 in DNA: TGTGCCAGCAGTGAAGGCGGGGGAACAGATACGCAGTATTTT. The chain combines TRBV6-1 with TRBJ2-3; 7 positions match TRBD2. V gave up 1 base and J gave up 3 bases; unmatched junction bases: 1. The CDR3 runs 14 residues. Per the germline V gene, CDR1 is MNHNS and CDR2 is SASEGT.

This clonotype appeared many times. This chain connects TRBV28 to TRBJ2-5, with D maybe TRBD2 (6 bases). The V gene's germline CDR1 is MDHEN and CDR2 SYDVKM. This CDR3 region has 14 residues. V shed 6 bases and J shed 5 bases, with 16 bases lying between them. This CDR3 reads CASSPSLALETQYF. CDR3 nucleotides: TGTGCCAGCAGCCCGTCTCTAGCGTTGGAGACCCAGTACTTC.

This clonotype was counted ten times or more. The V and J genes are TRBV6-6 and TRBJ1-6, with D tentatively TRBD1 (6 bases). V was shortened by 2 bases and J by 5 bases, with 10 bases between the two germline ends. CDR1 is MNHNY, CDR2 SVGAGI, per germline (reference sequence). This CDR3 is built from 15 residues. CDR3 sequence: CASSYGQGNNSPLHF. CDR3 in DNA: TGTGCCAGCAGTTACGGGCAGGGGAATAATTCACCCCTCCACTTT.

This clonotype was observed many times. The V gene is TRBV20-1, the J gene TRBJ2-3; no firm D call. The CDR3 contains 13 residues. Trimming took off 3 bases at V and 2 bases at J, with 9 bases between the two ends. Germline CDR1 and CDR2: DFQATT and SNEGSKA (reference sequence). CDR3 in amino acids: CSASRTVTDTQYF. In DNA, the CDR3 is TGCAGTGCTAGCCGGACGGTCACAGATACGCAGTATTTT.

This clonotype was recorded many times. The rearrangement joins TRBV13 to TRBJ1-2; D unclear. The CDR3 is 16 amino acids. Trimming removed 5 bases at V and 4 bases at J, with 20 bases between. Germline lookup yields CDR1 PRHDT and CDR2 FYEKMQ (reference sequence). Here the CDR3 DNA reads TGTGCCAGCAGCCACAATACGGACCAGAAGGGCTATGGCTACACCTTC. It specifies CASSHNTDQKGYGYTF. Variable domain in full (rest from reference TRBV13 and TRBJ1-2): AAGVIQSPRHLIKEKRETATLKCYPIPRHDTVYWYQQGPGQDPQFLISFYEKMQSDKGSIPDRFSAQQFSDYHSELNMSSLELGDSALYFCASSHNTDQKGYGYTFGSGTRLTVV.

This clonotype was seen many times. V usage is TRBV12-3 or TRBV12-4 and J usage is TRBJ2-4, with D perhaps TRBD2 (5 bases). V was cut by 5 bases and J by 9 bases, with 11 bases left in between. This CDR3 contains 12 residues. CDR3 nucleotide sequence: TGTGCCAGCAGTCACGGACTCGGCATTCAGTACTTC. Its protein product is CASSHGLGIQYF.

In its sample, this clonotype was seen a few times. One end of the junction varies from germline; a read error may be responsible. The V gene is TRBV4-1, the J gene TRBJ2-7; a possible D gene is TRBD2 (5 bases). Germline V gene data show CDR1 as MGHRA and CDR2 as YSYEKL. The CDR3 sequence is 16 residues long. CDR3 DNA sequence: TGCGCCAGCAGCCCCTGGACTGGAATTAGATCCTACAAGCAGTACTTC. It encodes CASSPWTGIRSYKQYF.

This clonotype was seen repeatedly, ten times or more. This sequence joins TRBV7-6 and TRBJ1-4; D not certain. Germline CDR1 is SGHVS and CDR2 is FNYEAQ. This CDR3 spans 17 amino acids. V was trimmed by 5 bases and J by 0 bases, leaving 16 bases between them. The CDR3: CASSPDSWLPTNEKLFF. Here the CDR3 DNA reads TGTGCCAGCAGCCCCGATTCCTGGCTCCCAACTAATGAAAAACTGTTTTTT.

J is TRBJ2-7 and V is TRBV6-1; the D is unclear. Germline V lookup: CDR1 MNHNS, CDR2 SASEGT. V was clipped by 5 bases and J by 3 bases, with 20 bases between them. This CDR3 has 16 amino acids. This chain's CDR3 is CASSPRRRQTNYEQYF. In nucleotides, the CDR3 is TGTGCCAGCAGTCCACGGCGAAGGCAGACAAACTACGAGCAGTACTTC.

This clonotype was counted between two and nine times. The chain uses TRBV15 and TRBJ1-4, with D tentatively TRBD1 (5 bases). The CDR3 runs 16 residues. Looked up from germline, CDR1 is LNHNV and CDR2 is YYDKDF (reference sequence). The ends were cut back, 6 bases at V and 4 bases at J, with 18 bases in the middle. For the CDR3, the DNA is TGTGCCACCAGGGGTATGGGCGACAGTTTTAATGAAAAACTGTTTTTT. It translates to CATRGMGDSFNEKLFF.

This rearrangement joins TRBV20-1 to TRBJ2-3, with 13 bases identical to TRBD2. Germline loops: CDR1 DFQATT, CDR2 SNEGSKA (reference sequence). The CDR3 has 13 residues. V gave up 6 bases and J gave up 6 bases; unmatched junction bases: 3. The chain's CDR3 is CSAPTSGRDTQYF. The CDR3 DNA follows: TGCAGTGCGCCGACTAGCGGGAGGGATACGCAGTATTTT.

This clonotype was observed a few times. This chain joins TRBV6-1 and TRBJ2-6; D not resolved. The germline V gene has CDR1 MNHNS and CDR2 SASEGT. This CDR3 spans 17 amino acids. V gave up 7 bases and J gave up 0 bases, with 16 bases separating them. CDR3 amino acids: CASKKGSSSSGANVLTF. The CDR3 nucleotides are TGTGCCAGCAAAAAAGGGTCCAGTAGCTCTGGGGCCAACGTCCTGACTTTC.

There are many counts of this clonotype. This chain joins TRBV19 and TRBJ2-5; TRBD2 might be the D (6 bases). The V end was cut by 3 bases, the J end by 5 bases, with 16 bases between. The CDR3 totals 15 residues. Per the germline V gene, CDR1 is LNHDA and CDR2 is SQIVND (reference sequence). CDR3 residues: CASSILLTGGETQYF. For the CDR3, the DNA is TGTGCCAGTAGTATCCTCCTGACTGGAGGGGAGACCCAGTACTTC. The whole variable domain, remainder taken from reference TRBV19 and TRBJ2-5, is DGGITQSPKYLFRKEGQNVTLSCEQNLNHDAMYWYRQDPGQGLRLIYYSQIVNDFQKGDIAEGYSVSREKKESFPLTVTSAQKNPTAFYLCASSILLTGGETQYFGPGTRLLVL.

This clonotype has at least ten counts. V and J are TRBV2 and TRBJ2-7; D uncertain. The CDR3 is 15 residues long. Germline loops: CDR1 SNHLY, CDR2 FYNNEI. The V gene lost 6 bases and the J gene lost 6 bases, with 21 bases spanning the gap. The CDR3 bases are TGTGCCAGCAGCGCCTCCCGACAAACTGCTCGCGAGCAGTACTTC. Its translation is CASSASRQTAREQYF.

This clonotype has ten or more counts. The V and J genes are TRBV2 and TRBJ2-7; tentative D call: TRBD2 (5 bases). The CDR3 is 16 amino acids. Germline assignment: CDR1 SNHLY and CDR2 FYNNEI. V shed 0 bases and J shed 5 bases, with 17 bases lying between them. The CDR3 DNA reads TGTGCCAGCAGTGAAGCTCGGGGTCGCTTCATCCACGAGCAGTACTTC. Protein: CASSEARGRFIHEQYF.

This clonotype turned up a few times. This rearrangement joins TRBV24-1 to TRBJ2-4, with 13 bases matching TRBD2. There are 17 residues in the CDR3. The V and J ends lost 4 bases and 3 bases, in that order; junction bases with no gene match: 5. Per the germline V gene, CDR1 is KGHDR and CDR2 is SFDVKD. In DNA form, the CDR3 reads TGTGCCACCAGTGACGCCGGACTAGCGGGGGACAAAAACATTCAGTACTTC. As protein: CATSDAGLAGDKNIQYF.

V and J are TRBV12-3 or TRBV12-4 and TRBJ2-7; no definite D call. The CDR3 spans 15 residues. The V gene lost 3 bases and the J gene lost 0 bases, with 12 bases spanning the gap. CDR3 protein: CASSFTPGPSYEQYF. Here the CDR3 DNA reads TGTGCCAGCAGTTTCACTCCGGGCCCCTCCTACGAGCAGTACTTC.

At least ten counts were recorded for this clonotype. The chain recombines TRBV30 with TRBJ1-2, with 7 bases that match TRBD1. The CDR3 contains 14 residues. CDR1 and CDR2 from the germline V gene are GTSNPN and SVGIG (reference sequence). Unmatched junction bases numbered 10, after V lost 3 bases and J lost 6 bases. Here the CDR3 DNA reads TGTGCCTGGAGAATAACGACAGGGCGCGATGGCTACACCTTC. As protein: CAWRITTGRDGYTF.

This chain uses TRBV10-3 with TRBJ2-2; 10 nucleotides agree with TRBD1. CDR1 and CDR2 (germline): ENHRY, SYGVKD. The CDR3 consists of 17 residues. Losses at the gene ends were 7 bases for V and 5 bases for J; bases not matched to a gene: 13. The CDR3 sequence: CAITNAGTGAGTGELFF. The CDR3 nucleotides read TGTGCCATCACCAACGCCGGGACAGGGGCTGGAACCGGGGAGCTGTTTTTT.

This clonotype was seen only a few times. The CDR3 sequence: CASRNQGTGVAGELFF. CDR3 in DNA: TGTGCCAGCAGAAATCAGGGCACGGGGGTGGCCGGGGAGCTGTTTTTT. The chain uses TRBV7-8 and TRBJ2-2; perhaps TRBD2 as D (6 bases). The ends were cut back, 6 bases at V and 6 bases at J, with 20 bases in the middle. Germline V gives CDR1 SGHVS, CDR2 FQNEAQ. The CDR3 contains 16 residues.

This clonotype was picked up many times. The chain uses TRBV6-5 and TRBJ1-6, with a possible D match to TRBD1 (6 bases). The germline V and J ends were trimmed by 6 bases and 4 bases, with 13 bases remaining between them. Per the germline V gene, CDR1 is MNHEY and CDR2 is SVGAGI. CDR3 length equals 15 residues. CDR3 protein: CASRGHPAYNSPLHF. The CDR3 DNA sequence: TGTGCCAGCAGGGGACATCCCGCTTATAATTCACCCCTCCACTTT.

Points on this clonotype: A much bigger clone sits one base away, suggesting this may be a read error. The J gene is TRBJ2-3, the V gene TRBV12-3 or TRBV12-4; D might be TRBD1 (6 bases). The CDR3 consists of 15 residues. In nucleotides, the CDR3 is TGTGCCAGCAGCCGGGACACCCTTAGCACAGATGCGCAGTATTTT. It translates to CASSRDTLSTDAQYF.